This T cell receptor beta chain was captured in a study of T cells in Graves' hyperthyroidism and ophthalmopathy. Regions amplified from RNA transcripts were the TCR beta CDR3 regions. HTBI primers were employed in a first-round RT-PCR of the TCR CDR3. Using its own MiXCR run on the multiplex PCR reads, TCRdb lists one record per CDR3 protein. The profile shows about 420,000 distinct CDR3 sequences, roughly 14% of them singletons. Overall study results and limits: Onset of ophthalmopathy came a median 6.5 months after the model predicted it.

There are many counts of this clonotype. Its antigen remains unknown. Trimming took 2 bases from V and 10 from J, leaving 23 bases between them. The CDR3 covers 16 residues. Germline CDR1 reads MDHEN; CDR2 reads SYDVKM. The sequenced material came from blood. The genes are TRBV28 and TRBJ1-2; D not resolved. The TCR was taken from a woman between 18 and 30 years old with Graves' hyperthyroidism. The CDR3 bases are TGTGCCAGCAGTTTAGGAATCGGAGGGAGGTTCAGCGACTACACCTTC. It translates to CASSLGIGGRFSDYTF.